This TCR beta chain was observed in a study of a mutant IDH1 vaccine in newly diagnosed glioma. In the case of this clone: The antigen remains unidentified.

The method was immunoSEQ multiplex PCR; TCRdb's version includes in-frame clones alone and lacks a portion of them. The sample lists approximately 47,000 clones, roughly 91% seen once, with around 5.7% in the top ten. The CDR3 loop spans 15 amino acids. J gave up 5 bases and V 5 bases, and 7 bases lay outside the gene matches. The germline gives CDR1 SGHAT, CDR2 FQNNGV. As for time point: week 35, safety follow-up. With topical imiquimod, each dose of the vaccine consisted of 300 ug of mutant IDH1 20-mer peptide. The V call is TRBV11-2, the J call TRBJ2-2, with TRBD1 matching over 8 bases. This specimen consisted of PBMCs, obtained from a glioma patient whose treatment included an IDH1 peptide vaccine. This sequence originates from a woman between 40 and 55 years old with glioma. In DNA form, the CDR3 reads TGTGCCAGCAGCCCGCGACAGGGGAGGACCGGGGAGCTGTTTTTT. Translated, it gives CASSPRQGRTGELFF.